These 25 T cell receptor beta chains share one sample of origin, sequenced in a study of blood T cells in healthy people across ages. The second PCR ran roughly 6 to 11 cycles with a sample-barcoded 5' primer and J-beta primers. TCRdb used MiXCR to reprocess the 5' RACE reads, holding one entry per CDR3 protein. The table lists roughly 1.6 million distinct CDR3 sequences, about 35% of them singletons. The source material was blood. The receptors come from a woman aged 30 to 39 in good health.

The chain couples TRBV30 to TRBJ1-2; tentative D call: TRBD1 (5 bases). The CDR3 has 13 residues. V gave up 0 bases and J gave up 8 bases, with 13 bases separating them. From germline, CDR1 is GTSNPN and CDR2 SVGIG (reference sequence). The CDR3 nucleotides read TGTGCCTGGAGTGTACGCGGGGGTAAAGGCTACACCTTC. Residues: CAWSVRGGKGYTF.

Points on this clonotype: A much larger clonotype is one base distant, so this may be a read error. The chain employs TRBV7-9 and TRBJ2-1, with TRBD1 matching 7 bases. V trimming: 5 bases; J trimming: 6 bases; junction bases outside the gene matches: 13. This CDR3 comprises 16 residues. Germline loops: CDR1 SEHNR, CDR2 FQNEAQ (reference sequence). The DNA of the CDR3 is TGTGCCAGCAGCACTCGGACAGGCTTAACGGGCAATGAGCAGTTCTTC. Residues: CASSTRTGLTGNEQFF.

The chain carries TRBV27 and TRBJ2-1; no reliable D call. Trimming shortened V by 0 bases and J by 6 bases, and 6 bases separated the two germline ends. This CDR3 region has 13 residues. Germline-derived CDR1 and CDR2 are MNHEY and SMNVEV (reference sequence). CDR3 sequence reads: CASSLSNLNEQFF. The CDR3 DNA reads TGTGCCAGCAGTTTATCGAACCTCAATGAGCAGTTCTTC.

This clonotype has just a few counts. The CDR3 nucleotides are TGTGTATCGGGGATAGGAGCAGATACGCAGTATTTT. This sequence encodes CVSGIGADTQYF. This chain uses TRBV12-3 or TRBV12-4 with TRBJ2-3, with D perhaps matching TRBD2 (5 bases). The CDR3 length is 12 residues.

About this clonotype: One end of the junction does not line up with germline, which may come from a read error. This chain connects TRBV4-1 to TRBJ2-7; D ambiguous. Germline V gives CDR1 MGHRA, CDR2 YSYEKL. CDR3 length equals 14 residues. The CDR3 DNA is TGCGCCAGCGGCCAGTTCCCCTACTCCTACGAGCAGTACTTC. Translated: CASGQFPYSYEQYF.

The V call is TRBV2, the J call TRBJ2-1; 8 bases agree with TRBD1. This CDR3 region has 13 residues. The J segment lost 6 bases and the V segment lost 11 bases, leaving 9 bases of the junction unmatched. Per germline, CDR1 SNHLY and CDR2 FYNNEI. The CDR3 DNA reads as TGTGCCTACCTGAGGACAGGGATCAATGAGCAGTTCTTC. This translates into CAYLRTGINEQFF.

This clonotype was detected a few times. The J gene is TRBJ2-7, the V gene TRBV6-1; maybe TRBD1 (5 bases). Between the trimmed V and J ends, which lost 7 bases and 3 bases, there was a span of 13 bases. The V gene's germline CDR1 is MNHNS and CDR2 SASEGT. The CDR3 totals 13 residues. As DNA, the CDR3 is TGTGCCAGCACTTGGGGCAAAAGCTACGAGCAGTACTTC. Translating it yields CASTWGKSYEQYF.

V and J are TRBV7-2 and TRBJ2-5; TRBD2 aligns across 9 bases. There are 14 residues in the CDR3. The V and J ends lost 11 bases and 2 bases, in that order; junction bases with no gene match: 9. CDR1 is SGHTA and CDR2 is FQGNSA in the germline V gene. The CDR3 bases are TGTGCCGGCCATATAGCGGGGGTTCAAGAGACCCAGTACTTC. Protein: CAGHIAGVQETQYF.

A note on this clonotype: This could be a read error, since a much larger clone is one nucleotide away. The rearrangement uses TRBV10-3 and TRBJ1-1; tentative D call: TRBD1 (6 bases). This CDR3 is 16 amino acids long. V was cut by 4 bases and J by 4 bases, with 19 bases left in between. Germline V lookup: CDR1 ENHRY, CDR2 SYGVKD. DNA of the CDR3: TGTGCCATCAGTGGTCTAGGGGCAGGGGTTGTCACTGAAGCTTTCTTT. It is translated as CAISGLGAGVVTEAFF.

The V call is TRBV7-9, the J call TRBJ1-2; D call uncertain. Germline CDR1 is SEHNR and CDR2 is FQNEAQ (reference sequence). There are 13 residues in the CDR3. The germline V and J ends were trimmed by 5 bases and 4 bases, with 11 bases remaining between them. The CDR3 nucleotides are TGTGCCAGCAGCCCTATTGGGTCCTATGGCTACACCTTC. Protein: CASSPIGSYGYTF.

The chain combines TRBV30 with TRBJ2-3; 7 nucleotides line up with TRBD2. CDR3 length equals 14 residues. Per germline, CDR1 GTSNPN and CDR2 SVGIG (reference sequence). V shed 2 bases and J 4 bases; nucleotides not matched to a gene: 6. As DNA, the CDR3 is TGTGCCTGGAGTATTGGGGGGGGAGCAGATACGCAGTATTTT. Encoded protein: CAWSIGGGADTQYF.

The chain couples TRBV6-5 to TRBJ2-5, with 12 bases that match TRBD2. Germline-derived CDR1 and CDR2 are MNHEY and SVGAGI. The CDR3 extends over 15 amino acids. The ends lost 6 bases at V and 11 bases at J; junction bases unmatched: 13. The CDR3 sequence: CASSHLAGGSDEQYF. The CDR3, as DNA: TGTGCCAGCAGCCATCTAGCGGGAGGGTCGGATGAGCAGTACTTC.

The CDR3 region is CASSTTYGYTF. The CDR3 DNA reads TGTGCCAGCAGCACTACTTATGGCTACACCTTC. The chain has TRBV9 and TRBJ1-2; D remains ambiguous. The CDR3 is 11 amino acids. Germline V CDR1 and CDR2: SGDLS, YYNGEE. Trimming removed 4 bases at V and 5 bases at J, with 6 bases between.

The chain recombines TRBV7-9 with TRBJ2-5; TRBD1 might be the D (5 bases). Per germline, CDR1 SEHNR and CDR2 FQNEAQ (reference sequence). V dropped 5 bases and J dropped 1 base, with 14 bases sitting between them. The CDR3 is made up of 15 amino acids. CDR3 coding DNA: TGTGCCAGCAGCGAGCCAAGACAGTTCCAAGAGACCCAGTACTTC. Translation: CASSEPRQFQETQYF.

Ten or more counts support this clonotype. The rearrangement uses TRBV20-1 and TRBJ1-2; D unclear. CDR1 DFQATT and CDR2 SNEGSKA come from the germline V gene (reference sequence). The CDR3 has 14 amino acids. Trimming removed 0 bases at V and 4 bases at J, with 12 bases between. The CDR3 spells CSARDANELYGYTF. CDR3 sequence (DNA): TGCAGTGCTAGAGACGCGAACGAACTCTATGGCTACACCTTC.

This clonotype was seen a few times. The CDR3: CASSLGQSKETQYF. CDR3 bases: TGCGCCAGCAGCCTGGGACAGTCCAAAGAGACCCAGTACTTC. The chain links TRBV4-1 to TRBJ2-5; 7 positions match TRBD1. V lost 4 bases to trimming and J lost 3 bases; unmatched junction nucleotides: 5. Germline CDR1 and CDR2: MGHRA and YSYEKL. The CDR3 is 14 residues long.

The chain is built from TRBV5-1 and TRBJ2-5, with D maybe TRBD1 (6 bases). Trimming removed 2 bases at V and 2 bases at J, with 13 bases between. This CDR3 spans 15 amino acids. The germline gives CDR1 SGHRS, CDR2 YFSETQ. CDR3 in amino acids: CASSLGGYSQETQYF. The CDR3 DNA follows: TGCGCCAGCAGCTTAGGGGGATACTCTCAAGAGACCCAGTACTTC.

The rearrangement joins TRBV9 to TRBJ2-5, with TRBD2 as a possible D gene (6 bases). There are 16 residues in the CDR3. Trimming shortened V by 3 bases and J by 3 bases, and 18 bases separated the two germline ends. Germline V CDR1 and CDR2: SGDLS, YYNGEE. The CDR3 is CASSGMTSIREETQYF. DNA for the CDR3: TGTGCCAGCAGCGGAATGACTAGTATTCGAGAAGAGACCCAGTACTTC.

This chain links TRBV4-2 with TRBJ2-6; 13 bases line up with TRBD2. This CDR3 spans 20 amino acids. The V and J ends lost 0 bases and 3 bases, in that order; junction bases with no gene match: 8. Germline lookup yields CDR1 LGHNA and CDR2 YNFKEQ. The CDR3 region is CASSQERPGLAGVGANVLTF. The CDR3 coding sequence is TGTGCCAGCAGCCAAGAAAGGCCAGGACTAGCGGGAGTTGGGGCCAACGTCCTGACTTTC.

The chain links TRBV7-3 to TRBJ2-2; no definite D call. Germline CDR1 SGHTA, CDR2 FQGTGA. This CDR3 has 13 amino acids. V was pared by 3 bases and J by 10 bases, with 12 bases between. CDR3 nucleotides: TGTGCCAGCAGCTTGACGATGGATCAGGAGCTGTTTTTT. It is translated as CASSLTMDQELFF. The full variable domain, rest sourced from reference TRBV7-3 and TRBJ2-2, is GAGVSQTPSNKVTEKGKYVELRCDPISGHTALYWYRQSLGQGPEFLIYFQGTGAADDSGLPNDRFFAVRPEGSVSTLKIQRTERGDSAVYLCASSLTMDQELFFGEGSRLTVL.

This chain joins TRBV5-1 and TRBJ2-7, with unresolved D. The CDR3 sequence is 12 residues long. The V and J ends lost 0 bases and 7 bases respectively, with 8 bases between them. Germline-derived CDR1 and CDR2 are SGHRS and YFSETQ. This CDR3 reads CASSLAWNEQYF. The CDR3 nucleotides read TGCGCCAGCAGCTTGGCTTGGAATGAGCAGTACTTC.

This clonotype was counted between two and nine times. This chain uses TRBV18 with TRBJ2-5; D uncertain. From germline, CDR1 is KGHSH and CDR2 LQKENI. Trimming shortened V by 5 bases and J by 3 bases, and 7 bases separated the two germline ends. This CDR3 spans 12 amino acids. CDR3 in amino acids: CASSTTKETQYF. CDR3 bases: TGTGCCAGCTCAACTACGAAAGAGACCCAGTACTTC.

This clonotype has only a few counts. The chain recombines TRBV7-2 with TRBJ1-2; perhaps TRBD1 as D (5 bases). Deletions cut 1 base from V and 4 bases from J, with 10 bases between. CDR3 length: 14 amino acids. Germline V gene lookup returns CDR1 SGHTA and CDR2 FQGNSA. The CDR3 reads CASSLGGRAYGYTF. CDR3 sequence (DNA): TGTGCCAGCAGCTTAGGCGGCAGGGCCTATGGCTACACCTTC.

There are many counts of this clonotype. The chain recombines TRBV20-1 with TRBJ2-7; 10 bases fit TRBD2. There are 14 residues in the CDR3. With 4 bases clipped from V and 5 bases from J, the junction kept 8 bases outside the gene matches. Germline CDR1 is DFQATT and CDR2 is SNEGSKA (reference sequence). The DNA for the CDR3 is TGCAGTGCTACTGAACTAGCGGGATTGGACGAGCAGTACTTC. It specifies CSATELAGLDEQYF.

The rearrangement uses TRBV5-1 and TRBJ2-7; D is tentatively TRBD1 or TRBD2 (5 bases each). Germline lookup yields CDR1 SGHRS and CDR2 YFSETQ. This CDR3 has 13 residues. Trimming left V 0 bases short and J 6 bases short, with 10 bases between. The CDR3 protein is CASSLERGLEQYF. DNA of the CDR3: TGCGCCAGCAGCTTGGAGAGGGGTCTCGAGCAGTACTTC.